Many counts were recorded for the clone carrying this T cell receptor (beta chain). Described time point: newly diagnosed GD, antithyroid drugs for less than 3 months. PBMC-derived RNA was used for the TCR library. V was clipped by 6 bases and J by 6 bases, with 15 bases between them. The CDR3 has 13 residues. CDR1 and CDR2 from the germline V gene are MDHEN and SYDVKM. With iRepertoire HTBI primers and Arm-PCR of CDR3 regions, TCR beta libraries were built. TCRdb re-derived calls from the multiplex PCR reads in MiXCR, one entry per CDR3 protein. Here the sample spans more than 400,000 distinct CDR3 sequences, around 15% being singletons. The data stem from a study of regulatory T cells in long-lasting Graves disease. This same sample was also part of a study on T cells in Graves' hyperthyroidism and ophthalmopathy.

This receptor was taken from a man between 35 and 55 years old with Graves disease. The sample was peripheral blood mononuclear cells (PBMCs), taken at new diagnosis, from a patient treated with antithyroid drugs. The chain has TRBV28 and TRBJ2-7; D gene unclear. CDR3 DNA: TGTGCCAGCAGCCCTCTTTTCGCGGTCGAGCAGTACTTC. Its translation is CASSPLFAVEQYF.